The present TCR beta chain was sequenced within a study of spatial heterogeneity in lung cancer. On the study more broadly: Matched bulk RNA-seq yielded a T cell module score, and TCR transcript counts in tumor regions correlated strongly with that score. The average appearance count of each unique TCR and UMI combination in raw reads was more than ten. Broader study findings: Mutation tallies in tumors tracked expanded intratumoral alpha and beta TCR counts.

The sample's time point: sample taken at primary tumor resection. No cell sorting; template was whole RNA from tumor, lung tissue or PBMC. This clonotype turned up a few times. Its antigen remains unidentified. Germline loops: CDR1 SGHVS, CDR2 FQNEAQ. The CDR3 has 18 amino acids. Trimming cost V 5 bases and J 0 bases; bases outside gene matches: 5. TCRdb fed the 5' RACE reads into MiXCR, producing one record per CDR3 protein. The profile covers 6,500 to 8,500 distinct CDR3 sequences, with around 2.9% appearing a single time and about a fifth taken by the ten largest. The rearrangement uses TRBV7-8 and TRBJ2-3; TRBD2 aligns across 16 bases. Here the sequenced sample was lung tumor tissue, taken at surgery. The receptor was derived from a male donor with early-stage non-small cell lung cancer. CDR3 loop: CASSLGLAGGGSTDTQYF. For the CDR3, the DNA is TGTGCCAGCAGCCTGGGACTAGCGGGAGGGGGGAGCACAGATACGCAGTATTTT.